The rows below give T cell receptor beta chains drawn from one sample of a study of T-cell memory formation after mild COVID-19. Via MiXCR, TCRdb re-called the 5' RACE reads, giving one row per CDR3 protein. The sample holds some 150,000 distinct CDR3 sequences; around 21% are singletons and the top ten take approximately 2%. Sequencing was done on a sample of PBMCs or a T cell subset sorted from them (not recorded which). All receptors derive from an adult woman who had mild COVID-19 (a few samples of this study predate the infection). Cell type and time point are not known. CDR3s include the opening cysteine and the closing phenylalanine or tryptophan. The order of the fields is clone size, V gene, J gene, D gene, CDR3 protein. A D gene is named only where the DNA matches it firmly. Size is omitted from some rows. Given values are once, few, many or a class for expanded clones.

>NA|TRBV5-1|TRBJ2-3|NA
CASSLVAVPLGDTQYF
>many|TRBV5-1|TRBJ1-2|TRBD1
CASSPGQGHLDYGYTF
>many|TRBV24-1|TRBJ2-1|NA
CATSDREGGSYNEQFF
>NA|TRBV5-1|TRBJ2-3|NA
CASSKGPDTQYF
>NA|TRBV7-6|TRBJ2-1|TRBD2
CASSPRTSAYNEQFF
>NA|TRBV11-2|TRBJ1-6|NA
CASSLKTAAYNSPLHF
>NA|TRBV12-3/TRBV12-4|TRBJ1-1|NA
CASSTGIRNTEAFF
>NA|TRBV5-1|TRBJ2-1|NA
CASSLDPQGDNEQFF
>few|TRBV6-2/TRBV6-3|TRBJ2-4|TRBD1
CASRPDRGEAKNIQYF
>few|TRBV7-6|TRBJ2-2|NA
CASSPSLLNTGELFF
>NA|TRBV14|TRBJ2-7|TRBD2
CASSQRPGGEQYF
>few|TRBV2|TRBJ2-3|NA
CASGRRDMRTDTQYF
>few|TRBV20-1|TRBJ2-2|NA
CSAPARGGELFF
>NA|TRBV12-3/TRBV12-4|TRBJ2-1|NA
CASSLWLSEQFF
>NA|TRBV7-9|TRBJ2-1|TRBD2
CASSQHATSGFGNEQFF
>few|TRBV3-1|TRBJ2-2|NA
CASSQETLGELFF
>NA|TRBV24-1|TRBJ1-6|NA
CATSGGGPSSPLHF
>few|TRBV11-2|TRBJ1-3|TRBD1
CASSLVPGTGAGNTIYF
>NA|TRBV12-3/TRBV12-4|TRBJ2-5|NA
CASSLGLNRVQETQYF
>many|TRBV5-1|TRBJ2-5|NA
CASSLGVQETQYF
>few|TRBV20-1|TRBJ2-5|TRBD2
CSATPVAGGRETQYF
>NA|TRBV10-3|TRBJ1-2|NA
CAISESLLSRGYGYTF
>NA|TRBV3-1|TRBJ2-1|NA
CASSQGRRGNEQFF
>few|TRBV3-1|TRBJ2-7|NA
CASSQAGYPSYEQYF
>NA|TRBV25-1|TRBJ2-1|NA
CASNRLYEQFF
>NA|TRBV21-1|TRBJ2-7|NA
CASSTFERQGDNEQYF
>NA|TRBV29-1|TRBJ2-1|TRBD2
CSVLSGTSGRGMRVNEQFF
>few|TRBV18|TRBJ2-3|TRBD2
CASSPRIAGGLSTDTQYF
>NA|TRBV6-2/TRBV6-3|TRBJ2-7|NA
CASSSIVGSSYEQYF
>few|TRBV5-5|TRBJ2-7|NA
CASSFTDRNEQYF
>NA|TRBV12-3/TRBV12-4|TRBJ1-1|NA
CASSSEAQAFF
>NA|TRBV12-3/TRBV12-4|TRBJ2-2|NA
CASRAGGELFF
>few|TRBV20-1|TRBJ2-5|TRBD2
CSAPSTSGYQETQYF
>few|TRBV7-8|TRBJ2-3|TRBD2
CASRPLAGYDTQYF
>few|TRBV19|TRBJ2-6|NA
CAGPGSISGANVLTF
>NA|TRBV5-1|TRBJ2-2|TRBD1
CASSLFGRGDRGRQDTGELFF
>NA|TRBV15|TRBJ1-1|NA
CATSRWVGYEAFF
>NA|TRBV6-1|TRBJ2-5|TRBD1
CASGQEKRTQYF
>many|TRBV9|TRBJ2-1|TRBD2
CASSVSGSRHNEQFF
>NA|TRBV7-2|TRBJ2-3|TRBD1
CASSQLGQATDTQYF
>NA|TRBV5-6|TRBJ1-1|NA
CASSLATRAGRTEAFF
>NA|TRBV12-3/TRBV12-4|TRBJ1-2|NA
CASKGTGGAADGYTF
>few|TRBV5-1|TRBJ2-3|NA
CASSKSRYTDTQYF
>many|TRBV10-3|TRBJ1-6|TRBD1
CATATGGDSPLHF
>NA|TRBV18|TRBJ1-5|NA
CASSPLEGSNQPQHF
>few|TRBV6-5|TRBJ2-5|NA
CASSYSPWETQYF
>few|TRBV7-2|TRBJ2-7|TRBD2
CASRRTSGSKYF
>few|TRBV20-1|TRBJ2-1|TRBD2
CSADGLVVNEQFF
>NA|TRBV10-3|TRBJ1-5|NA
CAISEGQGEGSNQPQHF
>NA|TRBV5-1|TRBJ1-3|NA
CASSWVPGRRTSGNTIYF
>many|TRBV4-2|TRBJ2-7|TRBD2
CASSLGTSGNYEQYF
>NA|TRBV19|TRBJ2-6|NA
CASSIWGSDSGANVLTF